Listed below are T cell receptor beta chains from one sample, sequenced in a study of shared clonotypes between healthy human individuals. Repertoires were generated with immunoSEQ multiplex PCR, while TCRdb's copy carries only in-frame clones and drops some. The table has about 2.1 million clones, just over 90% seen once. Sequences were obtained from naive CD8+ T cells from PBMCs. The receptors originated from a man aged 18 to 29 in good health. Some clones in this sample may be carry-over from other donors' samples. Each CDR3 is given without its conserved first and last residue.

v_call	j_call	cdr3_aa
TRBV11-1	TRBJ2-3	ASSLEASWREGPDTQY
TRBV2	TRBJ2-5	ASSAVGGRGGETQY
TRBV19	TRBJ1-5	ASTNRDRANQPQH
TRBV2	TRBJ2-7	ASDSLGTESSYEQY
TRBV7-9	TRBJ2-7	ASSRGRSNSYEQY
TRBV5-1	TRBJ2-7	ASSYPQAGGPYEQY
TRBV27	TRBJ2-1	ASSLGGFYNEQF
TRBV7-3	TRBJ2-5	ASSPTGSSGETQY
TRBV30	TRBJ1-4	AWSAPRSELF
TRBV6-1	TRBJ2-1	ASSWPPTPGNEQF
TRBV30	TRBJ2-1	AWSGLPNEQF
TRBV19	TRBJ1-2	ASSILAVNYGYT
TRBV7-3	TRBJ2-7	ASSPRGTSGRDYEQY
TRBV7-8	TRBJ2-1	ASSLGGAHNEQF
TRBV28	TRBJ2-7	ATGTSGTYEQY
TRBV20-1	TRBJ1-4	SARDEEKLF
TRBV27	TRBJ1-1	ASSFVGSNTEAF
TRBV5-6	TRBJ2-1	ASSLGPKNEQF
TRBV12-2	TRBJ1-2	ASRSLDRGNYGYT
TRBV18	TRBJ1-2	ASSSGATITYGYT
TRBV7-9	TRBJ2-7	ASSLSHNEQY
TRBV7-3	TRBJ2-7	ASRPIGTSYEQY
TRBV11-2	TRBJ2-3	ASSLAVTDTQY
TRBV18	TRBJ2-7	ASSPDRGLSYEQY
TRBV5-1	TRBJ1-4	ASSGGQGSGEKLF
TRBV7-9	TRBJ1-1	ASSLARRNTEAF
TRBV19	TRBJ1-5	ASSGTSGSNQPQH
TRBV7-9	TRBJ1-2	ASSSDSYGYT
TRBV10-1	TRBJ1-1	ARKTGVGTEAF
TRBV5-4	TRBJ2-1	ASSLEWINEQF
TRBV5-3	TRBJ2-7	ARSSPGTGVDYEQY
TRBV9	TRBJ2-1	ASSVAGTSGRVNEQF
TRBV28	TRBJ1-6	ASSWDRDNSPLH
TRBV4-1	TRBJ2-7	ASSPLSDFSSYEQY
TRBV9	TRBJ2-2	ASSAPSGVNTGELF
TRBV11-3	TRBJ2-2	ASSLVGGSGELF
TRBV27	TRBJ2-5	ASSGIAGREETQY
TRBV11-2	TRBJ2-7	ASSLTSSSYEQY
TRBV1	TRBJ2-7	TSSHFNETSYEQY
TRBV29-1	TRBJ1-4	SVEIVGANEKLF
TRBV6-1	TRBJ1-2	ASSEEVTLANYGYT
TRBV19	TRBJ2-7	ASSMGWSYEQY
TRBV28	TRBJ2-7	ASSFGDRDYEQY
TRBV4-3	TRBJ2-1	ASSQSRSYNEWQF
TRBV4-2	TRBJ2-4	ASSQVPSGKNIQY
TRBV6-5	TRBJ2-7	ASSLRGQGFYEQY
TRBV7-9	TRBJ2-3	ASSSVTSLPLTDTQY
TRBV13	TRBJ1-1	ASSLESMNTEAF
TRBV5-4	TRBJ2-1	ASSLAGVYGYNEQF
TRBV7-9	TRBJ2-2	ASSSNRGPRGNTGELF
TRBV6-1	TRBJ2-1	ASSELHLPGFYEQF
TRBV5-1	TRBJ2-1	ASSLGRYEQF